The 18 T cell receptor beta chains reported below all come from one sample, sequenced in a study of T cell responses to AZD1222 COVID-19 vaccine. Only in-frame clones appear in the TCRdb table, and some are missing; sequencing was by immunoSEQ multiplex PCR. The sample lists 200,000 or so clones, approximately 93% seen once, with around 1% in the top ten. The material sequenced was peripheral blood, taken 28 days after the second AZD1222 dose. These receptors all come from an adult who received the AZD1222 COVID-19 vaccine.

The chain employs TRBV5-1 and TRBJ2-2; D possibly corresponds to TRBD1 (6 bases). The CDR3 has 15 amino acids. Germline CDR1 and CDR2: SGHRS and YFSETQ. Trimming took 4 bases from V and 4 from J, leaving 14 bases between them. The CDR3 coding sequence is TGCGCCAGCAGCCCGGACAGAGCGAGCACCGGGGAGCTGTTTTTT. As protein: CASSPDRASTGELFF.

The chain combines TRBV5-8 with TRBJ1-5; unclear D gene. This CDR3 has 13 residues. Per the germline V gene, CDR1 is SGHTS and CDR2 is YDEGEE. V shed 1 base and J shed 9 bases, with 11 bases lying between them. In DNA, the CDR3 is TGTGCCAGCAGCTTGCGCGGTCAAAGGCCCCAGCATTTT. Translated: CASSLRGQRPQHF.

The V and J genes are TRBV20-1 and TRBJ1-2; tentative D call: TRBD1 (5 bases). CDR3 size: 10 residues. V was cut by 7 bases and J by 6 bases, with 9 bases left in between. Germline V gives CDR1 DFQATT, CDR2 SNEGSKA (reference sequence). The CDR3 sequence: CSVLGDGYTF. The CDR3 DNA follows: TGCAGTGTCCTGGGGGATGGCTACACCTTC.

The rearrangement joins TRBV27 to TRBJ1-5; D remains ambiguous. V lost 6 bases and J 6 bases, leaving 15 bases between the germline ends. The CDR3 extends over 14 amino acids. Germline CDR1 and CDR2: MNHEY and SMNVEV (reference sequence). CDR3 region: CASSRARAGQPQHF. The CDR3 bases are TGTGCCAGCAGCCGGGCTAGGGCAGGTCAGCCCCAGCATTTT.

V gene TRBV19 combines with J gene TRBJ2-2; D remains unclear. Trimming took off 8 bases at V and 0 bases at J, with 7 bases between the two ends. Germline V gene sequence: CDR1 LNHDA, CDR2 SQIVND (reference sequence). The CDR3 sequence is 13 residues long. CDR3 in amino acids: CASLRPNTGELFF. In DNA form, the CDR3 reads TGTGCCAGTTTGCGGCCGAACACCGGGGAGCTGTTTTTT.

A note on this clone: Relative to the germline gene, one junction end is altered; a read error may explain this. The V gene is TRBV27, the J gene TRBJ1-2; 8 nucleotides match TRBD1. CDR1 and CDR2 from the germline V gene are MNHEY and SMNVEV (reference sequence). The CDR3 sequence is 13 residues long. The CDR3 DNA follows: TGTGCCGGCAGTTTCAGGGGGCAGGGTGGCTACACCTTC. Protein: CAGSFRGQGGYTF.

The rearrangement uses TRBV24-1 and TRBJ2-3; D remains ambiguous. The V and J ends lost 5 bases and 3 bases respectively, with 5 bases between them. The CDR3 totals 12 residues. Germline CDR1 is KGHDR and CDR2 is SFDVKD. The CDR3 reads CATSVGTDTQYF. The CDR3 DNA reads TGTGCCACCAGTGTTGGGACAGATACGCAGTATTTT.

This sequence joins TRBV18 and TRBJ2-5; D is undetermined. Trimming left V 6 bases short and J 1 base short, with 6 bases between. The CDR3 covers 12 residues. Germline CDR1 is KGHSH and CDR2 is LQKENI. CDR3 in amino acids: CASSPSQETQYF. In DNA form, the CDR3 reads TGTGCCAGCTCGCCCTCCCAAGAGACCCAGTACTTC.

V and J are TRBV10-1 and TRBJ2-5, with TRBD1 matching 8 bases. Germline V gene sequence: CDR1 WNHNN, CDR2 SYGVQD (reference sequence). Unmatched junction bases numbered 4, after V lost 5 bases and J lost 2 bases. The CDR3 length is 14 residues. CDR3 residues: CASSLTGDQETQYF. The CDR3 coding sequence is TGCGCCAGCAGTTTGACAGGGGATCAAGAGACCCAGTACTTC.

This rearrangement joins TRBV11-2 to TRBJ1-1, with 8 bases identical to TRBD1. V lost 5 bases, J lost 6 bases, and 11 bases stayed unmatched. Germline V gene sequence: CDR1 SGHAT, CDR2 FQNNGV. The CDR3 spans 15 residues. The CDR3 bases are TGTGCCAGCAGCCAAGGACAGGGAAAAGTTTCTGAAGCTTTCTTT. Protein sequence: CASSQGQGKVSEAFF.

The chain uses TRBV19 and TRBJ1-2; weak D call: TRBD1 (6 bases). Trimming cost V 5 bases and J 2 bases, with 9 bases left between them. The CDR3 loop spans 13 amino acids. CDR1 and CDR2 from the germline V gene are LNHDA and SQIVND (reference sequence). The CDR3 coding sequence is TGTGCCAGTAGTCCGGGACACAACTATGGCTACACCTTC. Its protein is CASSPGHNYGYTF. The whole variable domain, filled in from reference TRBV19 and TRBJ1-2, reads DGGITQSPKYLFRKEGQNVTLSCEQNLNHDAMYWYRQDPGQGLRLIYYSQIVNDFQKGDIAEGYSVSREKKESFPLTVTSAQKNPTAFYLCASSPGHNYGYTFGSGTRLTVV.

The chain uses TRBV4-2 and TRBJ1-2, with a possible D match to TRBD1 (6 bases). This CDR3 region has 15 residues. Germline V gene sequence: CDR1 LGHNA, CDR2 YNFKEQ. With 0 bases removed from V and 7 bases from J, the gap between germline ends came to 15 bases. The CDR3 sequence: CASSQEGDIGLGYTF. The CDR3 nucleotides read TGTGCCAGCAGCCAAGAAGGGGACATTGGGCTTGGCTACACCTTC.

Only a few counts were recorded for this clone. V gene TRBV5-1 combines with J gene TRBJ2-2; maybe TRBD1 (6 bases). V was cut by 5 bases and J by 2 bases, with 10 bases left in between. Germline V gives CDR1 SGHRS, CDR2 YFSETQ. The CDR3 has 14 amino acids. In nucleotides, the CDR3 is TGCGCCAGCAGAGGACAGATTAACACCGGGGAGCTGTTTTTT. Translating gives CASRGQINTGELFF.

This chain's CDR3 is CASSYSTGTKRAFF. The CDR3 bases are TGTGCCAGCAGTTACTCCACAGGGACTAAACGGGCTTTCTTT. J is TRBJ1-1 and V is TRBV6-5, with D possibly matching TRBD1 (6 bases). The CDR3 runs 14 residues. Germline CDR1 reads MNHEY; CDR2 reads SVGAGI. V lost 0 bases, J lost 11 bases, and 16 bases lay in between.

The table lists this clone with a few counts. This chain links TRBV6-2 or TRBV6-3 with TRBJ1-6; unclear D gene. This CDR3 region has 15 residues. Trimming removed 2 bases from V and 5 bases from J, with 10 bases in between. The germline gives CDR1 MNHEY, CDR2 SVGEGT. CDR3 amino acids: CASSYVGRNNSPLHF. CDR3 DNA: TGTGCCAGCAGTTACGTCGGACGGAATAATTCACCCCTCCACTTT.

This rearrangement joins TRBV18 to TRBJ1-5; 7 bases line up with TRBD1. The trim removed 3 bases at V and 8 bases at J, leaving 4 bases unmatched. The germline V gene has CDR1 KGHSH and CDR2 LQKENI. The CDR3 runs 13 residues. This CDR3 is CASSPDREKPQHF. As DNA, the CDR3 is TGTGCCAGCTCACCCGACAGGGAGAAGCCCCAGCATTTT.

V usage is TRBV14 and J usage is TRBJ1-2, with 8 bases that match TRBD1. CDR1 and CDR2 from the germline V gene are SGHDN and FVKESK. The CDR3 extends over 14 amino acids. The ends lost 4 bases at V and 4 bases at J; junction bases unmatched: 5. CDR3 nucleotides: TGTGCCAGCAGCCTCAGGGGGCGAAGCTATGGCTACACCTTC. The encoded protein is CASSLRGRSYGYTF.

The rearrangement links TRBV4-2 to TRBJ1-6; D call uncertain. Per germline, CDR1 LGHNA and CDR2 YNFKEQ. The CDR3 is 16 residues long. Deletions cut 4 bases from V and 0 bases from J, with 10 bases between. The CDR3 bases are TGTGCCAGCAGCCGGCCGGGGAGCTCCTATAATTCACCCCTCCACTTT. As protein: CASSRPGSSYNSPLHF.